The 5 T cell receptor beta chains below come from one sample, sequenced in a study of identical twins. MiXCR, applied by TCRdb to the 5' RACE reads, yields one record per CDR3 protein. The sample holds about 690,000 distinct CDR3 sequences; less than 25% are singletons and the top ten take about 4.5%. The same data also went into a second study, on T cells expressing NK-cell markers.

Sequenced: PBMCs. The receptors were sampled from a woman between 18 and 30 years old in good health.

This clonotype was seen a handful of times. The chain joins TRBV9 to TRBJ2-3, with 13 bases that match TRBD2. Germline values: CDR1 SGDLS, CDR2 YYNGEE. J lost 7 bases, V lost 4 bases, and 9 bases had no gene match. The CDR3 loop spans 16 amino acids. The CDR3 here is CASSSPPTSGRNTQYF. In nucleotides, the CDR3 is TGTGCCAGCAGCTCCCCCCCGACTAGCGGGAGGAATACGCAGTATTTT.

Only a few counts were recorded for this clonotype. This rearrangement joins TRBV3-1 to TRBJ2-6; D gene unclear. This CDR3 comprises 15 residues. Per germline, CDR1 LGHDT and CDR2 YNNKEL (reference sequence). Trimming took off 1 base at V and 2 bases at J, with 6 bases between the two ends. The CDR3: CASSQGAAGANVLTF. CDR3 nucleotide sequence: TGTGCCAGCAGCCAAGGGGCCGCTGGGGCCAACGTCCTGACTTTC.

The gene calls are TRBV5-1 and TRBJ2-7; possibly TRBD2 for D (5 bases). V was clipped by 1 base and J by 2 bases, with 13 bases between them. This CDR3 is built from 15 residues. The V gene's germline CDR1 is SGHRS and CDR2 YFSETQ. The CDR3 loop is CASSLSGDVPYEQYF. In DNA form, the CDR3 reads TGCGCCAGCAGCTTGTCCGGGGATGTTCCCTACGAGCAGTACTTC.

The table lists this clonotype with a few counts. The chain couples TRBV10-3 to TRBJ1-1; D is unclear. CDR3 length: 12 residues. The V gene's germline CDR1 is ENHRY and CDR2 SYGVKD. Trimming cost V 3 bases and J 6 bases, with 8 bases left between them. The CDR3 region has the DNA TGTGCCATCAGTGACGCGAGGGCTGAAGCTTTCTTT. Its protein is CAISDARAEAFF.

This chain connects TRBV20-1 to TRBJ1-2; D is unresolved. Germline V gene lookup returns CDR1 DFQATT and CDR2 SNEGSKA (reference sequence). This CDR3 has 12 residues. Trimming cost V 6 bases and J 5 bases, with 13 bases left between them. The CDR3: CSAGKSRYGYTF. The CDR3 DNA reads TGCAGTGCCGGGAAGTCCCGTTATGGCTACACCTTC.